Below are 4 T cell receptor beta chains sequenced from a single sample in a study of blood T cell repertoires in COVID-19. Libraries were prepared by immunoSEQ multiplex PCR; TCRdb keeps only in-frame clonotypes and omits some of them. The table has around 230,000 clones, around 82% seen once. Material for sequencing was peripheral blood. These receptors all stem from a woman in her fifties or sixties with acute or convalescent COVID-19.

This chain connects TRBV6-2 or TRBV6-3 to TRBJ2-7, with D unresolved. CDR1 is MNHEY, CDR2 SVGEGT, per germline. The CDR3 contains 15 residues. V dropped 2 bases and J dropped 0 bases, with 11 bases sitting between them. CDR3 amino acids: CASSYLDPSSYEQYF. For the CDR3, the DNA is TGTGCCAGCAGTTACCTAGACCCTAGCTCCTACGAGCAGTACTTC.

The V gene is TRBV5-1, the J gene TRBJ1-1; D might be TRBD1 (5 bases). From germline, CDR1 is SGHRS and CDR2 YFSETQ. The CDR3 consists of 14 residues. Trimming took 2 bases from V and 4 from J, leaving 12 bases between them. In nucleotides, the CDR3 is TGCGCCAGCAGCTTTCGGGGGGATGGCACTGAAGCTTTCTTT. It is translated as CASSFRGDGTEAFF.

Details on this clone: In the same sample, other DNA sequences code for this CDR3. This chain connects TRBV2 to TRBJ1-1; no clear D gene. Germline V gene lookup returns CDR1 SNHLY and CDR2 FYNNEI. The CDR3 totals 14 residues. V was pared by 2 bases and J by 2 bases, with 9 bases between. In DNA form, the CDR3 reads TGTGCCAGCAGTGAAACAACCGTAAACACTGAAGCTTTCTTT. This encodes CASSETTVNTEAFF.

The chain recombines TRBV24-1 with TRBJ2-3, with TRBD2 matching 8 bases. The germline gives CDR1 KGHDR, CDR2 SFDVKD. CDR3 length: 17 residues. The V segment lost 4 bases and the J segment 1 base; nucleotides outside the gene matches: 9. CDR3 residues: CATSDPPGLVGTDTQYF. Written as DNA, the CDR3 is TGTGCCACCAGTGACCCCCCGGGACTAGTCGGCACAGATACGCAGTATTTT.